This entry features one T cell receptor beta chain sequence. Antigen unknown. The same CDR3 is also encoded by other DNA sequences in this sample. This sample is part of a study of shared clonotypes between healthy human individuals. Findings and limits, study-wide: Though the depth was large, rarefaction showed that sorted-subset sequencing was incomplete.

The repertoire was sequenced with immunoSEQ multiplex PCR; TCRdb's copy has only in-frame clones and lacks some. Found here are roughly 2.6 million clones, roughly nine tenths of them singletons; the top ten hold about 0.13%. Germline CDR1 GTSNPN, CDR2 SVGIG (reference sequence). The CDR3 length is 15 residues. The V segment lost 2 bases and the J segment 4 bases; nucleotides outside the gene matches: 10. This clonotype was sampled from a man younger than 35 in good health. Sequenced sample: naive CD4+ T cells sorted from blood. Subset reported: CD45RA+ positively selected. The genes are TRBV30 and TRBJ2-7, with TRBD1 matching over 8 bases. The CDR3 is CAWSKKGQGAYEQYF. CDR3 bases: TGTGCCTGGAGTAAGAAGGGTCAGGGGGCTTACGAGCAGTACTTC.